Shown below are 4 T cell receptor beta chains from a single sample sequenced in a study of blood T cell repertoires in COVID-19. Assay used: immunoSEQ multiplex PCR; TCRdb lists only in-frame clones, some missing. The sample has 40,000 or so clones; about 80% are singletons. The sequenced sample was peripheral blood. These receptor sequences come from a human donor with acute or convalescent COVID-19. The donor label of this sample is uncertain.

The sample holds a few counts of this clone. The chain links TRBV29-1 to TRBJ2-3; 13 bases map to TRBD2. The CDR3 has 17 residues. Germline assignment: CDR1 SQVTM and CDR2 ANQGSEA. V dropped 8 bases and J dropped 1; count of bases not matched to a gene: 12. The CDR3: CSTPGTSGIAGTDTQYF. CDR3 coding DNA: TGCAGCACCCCCGGGACTAGCGGGATCGCCGGCACAGATACGCAGTATTTT.

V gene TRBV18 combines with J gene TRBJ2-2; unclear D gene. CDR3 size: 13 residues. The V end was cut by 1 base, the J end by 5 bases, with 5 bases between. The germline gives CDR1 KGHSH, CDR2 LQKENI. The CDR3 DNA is TGTGCCAGCTCACCACGCAGGACCGGGGAGCTGTTTTTT. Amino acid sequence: CASSPRRTGELFF.

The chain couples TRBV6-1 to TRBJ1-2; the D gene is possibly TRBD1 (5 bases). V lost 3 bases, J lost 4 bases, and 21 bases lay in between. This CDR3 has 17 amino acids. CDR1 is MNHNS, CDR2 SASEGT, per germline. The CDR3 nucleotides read TGTGCCAGCAGTGACCGGCCGACGGGACTGACCTCCTATGGCTACACCTTC. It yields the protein CASSDRPTGLTSYGYTF.

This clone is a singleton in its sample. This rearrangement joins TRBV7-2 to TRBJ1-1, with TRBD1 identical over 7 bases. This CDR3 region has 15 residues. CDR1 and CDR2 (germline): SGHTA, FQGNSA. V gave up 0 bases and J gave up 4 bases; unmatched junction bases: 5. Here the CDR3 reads CASSLALQGSTEAFF. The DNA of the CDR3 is TGTGCCAGCAGCTTAGCCTTACAGGGGAGCACTGAAGCTTTCTTT.